This T cell receptor beta chain was documented in a study of blood T cell repertoires in COVID-19. The V segment lost 0 bases and the J segment 0 bases; nucleotides outside the gene matches: 2. Germline V gene sequence: CDR1 SGDLS, CDR2 YYNGEE. The CDR3 has 15 residues. Clones were sequenced by immunoSEQ multiplex PCR, and TCRdb holds only the in-frame ones, with some missing. The sample contains 270,000 or so clones, 86% of which appear only once. The rearrangement uses TRBV9 and TRBJ2-5; 7 bases align to TRBD2. This sequence originates from a man aged 40-50 years with active or convalescent COVID-19. Input material: peripheral blood. CDR3 sequence: CASSVDSGYQETQYF. The CDR3 coding sequence is TGTGCCAGCAGCGTAGATAGCGGGTACCAAGAGACCCAGTACTTC.